This T cell receptor (beta chain) was recorded in a study of CD8+ T cells in alopecia areata. Regarding the study as a whole: The link between baseline CD8+ expansion and response remains uncertain with one nonresponder. Scalp sequencing captures resident alphabeta T cells of normal skin too. Under tofacitinib, numerous expanded lesional clonotypes remained detectable in scalp and blood. Higher clonality than in normal scalp was seen in lesional scalp, especially alopecia totalis/universalis.

Points on this clone: Its target is not known.

Germline lookup yields CDR1 SGHDT and CDR2 YYEEEE. The CDR3 is made up of 15 amino acids. Unmatched junction bases numbered 4, after V lost 1 base and J lost 2 bases. Treatment: oral pan-JAK inhibitor, 5-10 mg twice daily. RNA was extracted and reverse transcribed into cDNA as the sequencing template. Assay used: immunoSEQ multiplex PCR; TCRdb lists only in-frame clones, some missing. Altogether some 190,000 clones are present, about half being singletons, with the ten largest covering about 9.4%. Here the sequenced sample was CD8+ T cells sorted from blood, taken around week 53, from a patient treated with tofacitinib. The chain joins TRBV5-6 to TRBJ2-7; 9 positions match TRBD2. This receptor was taken from a human donor with alopecia areata. Here the CDR3 reads CASSLSSGGTYEQYF. CDR3 bases: TGTGCCAGCAGCTTGAGTAGCGGGGGAACCTACGAGCAGTACTTC.